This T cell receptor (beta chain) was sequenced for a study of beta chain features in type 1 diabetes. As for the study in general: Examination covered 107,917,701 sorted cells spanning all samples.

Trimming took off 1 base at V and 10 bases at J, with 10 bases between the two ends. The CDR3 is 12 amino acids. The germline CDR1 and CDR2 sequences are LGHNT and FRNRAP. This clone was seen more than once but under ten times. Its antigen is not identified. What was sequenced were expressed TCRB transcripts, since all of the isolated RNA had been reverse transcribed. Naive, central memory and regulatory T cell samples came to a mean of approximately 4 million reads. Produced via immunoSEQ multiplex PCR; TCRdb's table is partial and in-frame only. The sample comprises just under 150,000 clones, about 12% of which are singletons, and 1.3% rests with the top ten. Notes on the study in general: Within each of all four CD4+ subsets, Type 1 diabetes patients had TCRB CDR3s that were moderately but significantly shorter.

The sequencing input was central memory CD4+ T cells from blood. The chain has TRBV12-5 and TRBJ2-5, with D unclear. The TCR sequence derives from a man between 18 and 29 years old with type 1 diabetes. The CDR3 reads CASGLEHQRQYF. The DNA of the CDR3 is TGTGCTAGTGGTTTGGAACACCAACGCCAGTACTTC.